The present TCR beta chain was sequenced within a study of lung T cells in sarcoidosis with Löfgren's syndrome. Study information: Repertoire analyses centered on Löfgren's syndrome patients.

Germline CDR1 SGHAT, CDR2 FQNNGV. The CDR3 sequence is 15 residues long. The V and J ends lost 1 base and 6 bases respectively, with 12 bases between them. One entry per CDR3 protein results from TCRdb running MiXCR on the reads. Counted here are more than 50,000 distinct CDR3 sequences, roughly 20% occurring once; the ten biggest clones make up under 3%. The sequenced material came from CD4+ T cells from PBMCs. The TCR was taken from a human donor with sarcoidosis (Löfgren's syndrome or another form), or a control subject (not recorded which). The V call is TRBV11-2, the J call TRBJ1-4; a possible D gene is TRBD1 (5 bases). This CDR3 reads CASSLGREGYEKLFF. DNA for the CDR3: TGTGCCAGCAGCTTAGGGCGCGAGGGGTATGAAAAACTGTTTTTT.